This entry lists 21 T cell receptor beta chains sequenced from one sample in a study of T cell responses to AZD1222 COVID-19 vaccine. Profiled with immunoSEQ multiplex PCR; TCRdb holds only in-frame clones, not every one. The sample lists 140,000 to 150,000 clones; just over 90% were seen once. Sequencing was performed on peripheral blood, taken on day 0 of AZD1222 vaccination. These receptors came from an adult in good health.

A few counts support this clone. The chain is built from TRBV6-2 or TRBV6-3 and TRBJ1-2; D remains unclear. The CDR3 runs to 12 residues. Germline CDR1 is MNHEY and CDR2 is SVGEGT. V was cut by 5 bases and J by 5 bases, with 9 bases left in between. CDR3: CASSLGDYGYTF. CDR3 DNA: TGTGCCAGCAGTCTCGGAGATTATGGCTACACCTTC.

The chain joins TRBV30 to TRBJ1-2, with a possible D match to TRBD1 (6 bases). Deletions cut 2 bases from V and 4 bases from J, with 20 bases between. Germline V CDR1 and CDR2: GTSNPN, SVGIG (reference sequence). This CDR3 spans 16 amino acids. The CDR3 reads CAWSSGLGGSLYGYTF. DNA of the CDR3: TGTGCCTGGAGTTCCGGCCTAGGGGGAAGCCTCTATGGCTACACCTTC.

The chain combines TRBV19 with TRBJ2-7, with TRBD1 matching 11 bases. With V trimmed by 3 bases and J by 6 bases, 10 bases remained unmatched. Germline V gene lookup returns CDR1 LNHDA and CDR2 SQIVND (reference sequence). There are 16 residues in the CDR3. For the CDR3, the DNA is TGTGCCAGTAGTATCACCTCCGGGACAGGGGGGGCCGAGCAGTACTTC. Protein: CASSITSGTGGAEQYF. Filled out from reference TRBV19 and TRBJ2-7, the complete variable domain reads DGGITQSPKYLFRKEGQNVTLSCEQNLNHDAMYWYRQDPGQGLRLIYYSQIVNDFQKGDIAEGYSVSREKKESFPLTVTSAQKNPTAFYLCASSITSGTGGAEQYFGPGTRLTVT.

The rearrangement uses TRBV10-3 and TRBJ2-6, with D possibly being TRBD2 (6 bases). CDR3 size: 15 residues. Per the germline V gene, CDR1 is ENHRY and CDR2 is SYGVKD. V lost 6 bases to trimming and J lost 2 bases, with 11 bases between them. The CDR3 nucleotides read TGTGCCATCAGCTCCGGGGGTACTGGGGCCAACGTCCTGACTTTC. Protein product: CAISSGGTGANVLTF.

The gene calls are TRBV28 and TRBJ1-2; D not certain. V was shortened by 7 bases and J by 2 bases, with 11 bases between the two germline ends. This CDR3 region has 13 residues. The germline CDR1 and CDR2 sequences are MDHEN and SYDVKM. The CDR3 protein is CASNVPENYGYTF. In DNA, the CDR3 is TGTGCCAGCAACGTTCCAGAGAACTATGGCTACACCTTC.

The rearrangement links TRBV7-2 to TRBJ1-4; D is undetermined. Germline lookup yields CDR1 SGHTA and CDR2 FQGNSA. Trimming removed 5 bases from V and 8 bases from J, with 15 bases in between. The CDR3 is 14 amino acids. The CDR3 DNA reads TGTGCCAGCAGCGGATCTGGATGGACGGAAAAACTGTTTTTT. It translates to CASSGSGWTEKLFF. The full variable domain, its missing parts supplied by reference TRBV7-2 and TRBJ1-4, is GAGVSQSPSNKVTEKGKDVELRCDPISGHTALYWYRQSLGQGLEFLIYFQGNSAPDKSGLPSDRFSAERTGGSVSTLTIQRTQQEDSAVYLCASSGSGWTEKLFFGSGTQLSVL.

The rearrangement joins TRBV12-5 to TRBJ1-1; D may be TRBD1 (5 bases). The V end lost 1 base, the J end lost 7 bases, and 10 bases lay between the germline ends. CDR1 and CDR2 from the germline V gene are LGHNT and FRNRAP. The CDR3 length is 13 residues. The CDR3 reads CASGLEPGGEAFF. DNA of the CDR3: TGTGCTAGTGGTTTGGAGCCGGGGGGTGAAGCTTTCTTT.

The chain has TRBV30 and TRBJ1-5; D is uncertain. The CDR3 is 13 amino acids. Germline V gives CDR1 GTSNPN, CDR2 SVGIG (reference sequence). Trimming took off 2 bases at V and 7 bases at J, with 12 bases between the two ends. CDR3 coding DNA: TGTGCCTGGAGTAAGGTCTTCAACCAGCCCCAGCATTTT. Amino acids: CAWSKVFNQPQHF.

The J gene is TRBJ2-1, the V gene TRBV23-1, with D tentatively TRBD2 (7 bases). TRBV23-1 is recorded as an ORF, its role being uncertain. Trimming removed 8 bases at V and 5 bases at J, with 19 bases between. CDR3 length: 15 amino acids. The DNA for the CDR3 is TGCGCCAGCTCCTGCGGGGGTGGGGGCGACAATGAGCAGTTCTTC. This translates into CASSCGGGGDNEQFF.

The table lists this clone with a count of one. The rearrangement joins TRBV3-1 (or the pseudogene TRBV3-2) to TRBJ2-3; TRBD2 agrees at 11 bases. The J segment lost 0 bases and the V segment lost 2 bases, leaving 13 bases of the junction unmatched. Germline CDR1 and CDR2: LGHDT and YNNKEL (reference sequence). The CDR3 runs 20 residues. CDR3 region: CASSQQTSTSGGSSTDTQYF. DNA for the CDR3: TGTGCCAGCAGCCAACAAACCTCAACTAGCGGGGGTTCTAGCACAGATACGCAGTATTTT.

The chain carries TRBV7-2 and TRBJ2-1; 9 bases are shared with TRBD2. Germline V gene sequence: CDR1 SGHTA, CDR2 FQGNSA. The CDR3 is made up of 16 amino acids. The V and J ends lost 3 bases and 2 bases, in that order; junction bases with no gene match: 5. This CDR3 reads CASSFLAGGAYNEQFF. In nucleotides, the CDR3 is TGTGCCAGCAGCTTCCTGGCGGGGGGGGCCTACAATGAGCAGTTCTTC.

The count of this clone is one. V gene TRBV2 combines with J gene TRBJ1-1; TRBD1 might be the D (5 bases). This CDR3 is 16 amino acids long. CDR1 and CDR2 (germline): SNHLY, FYNNEI. V shed 7 bases and J shed 0 bases, with 18 bases lying between them. CDR3 DNA: TGTGCCAGCAAAGACCCGGGGGTGTTAATGAACACTGAAGCTTTCTTT. This translates into CASKDPGVLMNTEAFF.

The chain combines TRBV2 with TRBJ1-1; D is uncertain. The CDR3 totals 13 residues. V lost 4 bases and J lost 5, with 11 bases in between. Germline V gives CDR1 SNHLY, CDR2 FYNNEI. The CDR3 reads CASSGVGGTEAFF. As DNA, the CDR3 is TGTGCCAGCAGTGGGGTAGGTGGGACTGAAGCTTTCTTT.

The J gene is TRBJ2-1, the V gene TRBV29-1; D remains ambiguous. V was clipped by 7 bases and J by 1 base, with 8 bases between them. Looked up from germline, CDR1 is SQVTM and CDR2 is ANQGSEA. The CDR3 spans 12 residues. CDR3 protein: CSGGTSYNEQFF. CDR3 nucleotides: TGCAGCGGAGGTACTTCCTACAATGAGCAGTTCTTC.

The CDR3 here is CASSPRTGGTNTQYF. CDR3 nucleotides: TGTGCCAGCAGCCCTCGGACAGGGGGAACCAATACGCAGTATTTT. The genes are TRBV7-3 and TRBJ2-3; the match to TRBD1 covers 10 bases. CDR3 length equals 15 residues. Per the germline V gene, CDR1 is SGHTA and CDR2 is FQGTGA. The V segment lost 5 bases and the J segment 7 bases; nucleotides outside the gene matches: 9.

The gene calls are TRBV9 and TRBJ2-3; D uncertain. The germline CDR1 and CDR2 sequences are SGDLS and YYNGEE. V lost 0 bases and J 1 base, leaving 6 bases between the germline ends. The CDR3 has 14 amino acids. CDR3 amino acids: CASSVVAGTDTQYF. DNA for the CDR3: TGTGCCAGCAGCGTAGTGGCCGGCACAGATACGCAGTATTTT.

V gene TRBV5-1 combines with J gene TRBJ2-2; TRBD2 aligns across 7 bases. The CDR3 sequence is 14 residues long. V shed 3 bases and J 3 bases; nucleotides not matched to a gene: 2. Per germline, CDR1 SGHRS and CDR2 YFSETQ. Here the CDR3 DNA reads TGCGCCAGCAGCTCGGGAGGTGACACCGGGGAGCTGTTTTTT. Its translation: CASSSGGDTGELFF.

J is TRBJ2-1 and V is TRBV27; D is undetermined. The CDR3 extends over 13 amino acids. Germline V gene lookup returns CDR1 MNHEY and CDR2 SMNVEV (reference sequence). Trimming shortened V by 3 bases and J by 10 bases, and 13 bases separated the two germline ends. This CDR3 is CASSFPHRGEQFF. The DNA for the CDR3 is TGTGCCAGCAGTTTTCCCCACAGAGGCGAGCAGTTCTTC.

The V call is TRBV4-2, the J call TRBJ2-1, with 10 positions matching TRBD2. Germline V gene sequence: CDR1 LGHNA, CDR2 YNFKEQ. Trimming removed 4 bases from V and 15 bases from J; junction bases left unmatched: 18. The CDR3 is 16 residues long. The CDR3, as DNA: TGTGCCAGCAGCCTTAACCCGGAAAGCGGGGGGGGATCAACGTTCTTC. Its translation is CASSLNPESGGGSTFF.

This clone was observed a single time. The genes are TRBV12-3 or TRBV12-4 and TRBJ1-1; D not certain. The CDR3 is 13 residues long. The V and J ends lost 5 bases and 1 base respectively, with 8 bases between them. The CDR3 spells CASSARQNTEAFF. The CDR3 coding sequence is TGTGCCAGCAGTGCTAGGCAGAACACTGAAGCTTTCTTT.

The chain recombines TRBV11-3 with TRBJ2-7; D possibly uses TRBD1 or TRBD2 (5 bases each). Germline V gene data show CDR1 as SGHNT and CDR2 as YENEEA. CDR3 length: 15 amino acids. V was pared by 1 base and J by 1 base, with 11 bases between. The CDR3 DNA reads TGTGCCAGCAGCTTAGGGGGGACGGGGTCCTACGAGCAGTACTTC. Translation: CASSLGGTGSYEQYF.